The T cell receptor (beta chain) under discussion was sequenced for a study of T cell clones after liver transplantation. Study context: Immunosuppression withdrawal was tried within 2 years after liver transplantation in this trial.

The CDR3 contains 12 residues. V gave up 3 bases and J gave up 3 bases, with 6 bases separating them. CDR1 SGHTA and CDR2 FQGNSA come from the germline V gene. Assay: immunoSEQ multiplex PCR; the TCRdb copy retains only in-frame clones and omits some. The top ten hold around 8.9% of the sample, which has some 61,000 clones, about 70% seen once. Study-wide results and limits: Compared with third party-reactive sequences, donor-reactive ones declined more, independent of withdrawal success. In a couple of subjects, few donor cells limited the measurable donor-reactive repertoire. A significant post-transplant drop in circulating graft-donor-reactive CD4 TCRbeta sequences occurred in most of the 8 subjects.

As concerns this clone: Its antigen remains unidentified.

The material was CD4+ T cells from blood, obtained at the 22-month timepoint. The chain combines TRBV7-2 with TRBJ2-7; D is ambiguous. This clonotype originated in a human patient who received a liver transplant. Some T cells may possibly be graft donor cells. The CDR3 here is CASSFNGYEQYF. The CDR3 DNA reads as TGTGCCAGCAGCTTCAACGGCTACGAGCAGTACTTC.